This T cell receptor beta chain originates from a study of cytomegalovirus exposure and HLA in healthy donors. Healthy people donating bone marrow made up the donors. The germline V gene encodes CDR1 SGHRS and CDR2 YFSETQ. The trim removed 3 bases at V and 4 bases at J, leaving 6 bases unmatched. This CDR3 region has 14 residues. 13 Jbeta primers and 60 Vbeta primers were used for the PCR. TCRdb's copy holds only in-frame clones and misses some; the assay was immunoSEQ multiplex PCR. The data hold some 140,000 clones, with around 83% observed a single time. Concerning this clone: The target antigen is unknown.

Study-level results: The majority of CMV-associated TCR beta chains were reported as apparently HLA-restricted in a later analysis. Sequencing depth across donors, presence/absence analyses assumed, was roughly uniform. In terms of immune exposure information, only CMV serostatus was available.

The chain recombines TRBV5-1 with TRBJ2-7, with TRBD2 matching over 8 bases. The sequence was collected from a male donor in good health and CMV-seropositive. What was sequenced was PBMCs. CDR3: CASSSQRGPYEQYF. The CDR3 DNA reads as TGCGCCAGCAGCTCCCAGCGGGGGCCATACGAGCAGTACTTC.